Sequencing of this T cell receptor beta chain was carried out in a study of T cells in Graves' hyperthyroidism and ophthalmopathy (dated by TCRdb to about 2019). Concerning the study at large: Peripheral blood was collected at initial diagnosis, before any treatment. TCR Vbeta CDR3 sequencing of 120 to 150 peripheral blood samples (43 ophthalmopathy, roughly 74 hyperthyroidism and some 17 progressor patients) is reported in the paper. An independent validation cohort of around 20 hyperthyroidism patients and 17 patients who later progressed to ophthalmopathy tested prospective prediction of ophthalmopathy. The roughly 90 discovery patients were divided at random into training and test sets in a 7:3 ratio. TCR V-J signatures able to tell the groups apart were searched for in a discovery cohort of some 97 patients, of whom roughly 42 had Graves' ophthalmopathy and roughly 57 had stable Graves' hyperthyroidism. In about 6 Graves' hyperthyroidism patients, the study also compared T-cell repertoires from thyroid tissue with T-cell repertoires from blood. Following sampling, methimazole starting at 30 mg daily was given to hyperthyroidism patients, and high-dose intravenous methylprednisolone was given to ophthalmopathy patients.

V is cut by 6 bases and J by 4 bases, and the space between the germline ends is 12 bases. The CDR3 has 13 amino acids, counting the end cysteine and phenylalanine. The read is trimmed to its CDR3 DNA, 39 bases read in frame from base 1. Overall study results and their limits: Blood samples also contained most of the expanded thyroid clonotypes (frequency above 0.001), which suggests that blood repertoires may reflect thyroid immune responses. In validation, progression to ophthalmopathy was predicted by the model with roughly 69% sensitivity and 72% to 85% specificity, a median of 6.5 months before onset. A model built on a 13 V-J signature distinguished ophthalmopathy from stable hyperthyroidism, reaching about 88% sensitivity and approximately 81% specificity in cross-validation and 80%/75% in testing. Sample size was not statistically predetermined, and investigators were not blinded to group allocation.

Amplification of TCR beta CDR3 regions was carried out from RNA transcripts. The TCR CDR3 was subjected to a first round of RT-PCR using the HTBI primer set and the Qiagen OneStep RT-PCR kit. Libraries were constructed in a second round of multiplex PCR, after which size selection and purification were performed. Sequencing of the libraries was done on an Illumina HiSeq2000 using paired-end 100 bp reads. The paper's data handling went like this. SOAPnuke was used to process the raw data, removing reads that contained adapters or uncalled bases, had a mean Phred below 15, or lacked an exact match to the constant primer or identifier. High-quality paired reads were merged with COPE v1.2.5, and unique nucleotide sequences were defined as clonotypes. MiTCR v1.1 was used to align the clonotypes against IMGT TRBV, TRBD and TRBJ reference segments. Analysis was restricted to V-J combinations with a frequency above 0.0001, which covered about 99% of repertoires. The TCS score was defined as the ratio of F50 (clonal expansion) to E x V (chaos), calculated using BLOSUM62-based TCRdist between CDR3 peptides within each V-J. Welch's t-statistics and random forest reduced around 510 V-J features to 10 to 15, which were used in a naive Bayes classifier (R e1071). The raw public reads went through TCRdb reprocessing: fastp at Q25, MiXCR clone calling, in-frame beta chains kept. Each entry merges the rows of one CDR3 protein and shows their most common DNA and genes. Clone size and V and J calls follow TCRdb, not the original study. A total of some 440,000 distinct CDR3 sequences appear in this sample, around a sixth of them only once. The biggest ten clones account for roughly 7.7% of the sample.

This clonotype was observed many times. The antigen it binds to is not known. No qualities accompany the bases; no much larger clone lies one base away. Stable Graves' hyperthyroidism was defined as the absence of progression to ophthalmopathy over 18 months of follow-up. Hyperthyroidism patients were aged 18 to 65 years and newly diagnosed, with disease duration of less than 2 months. Patients with uncontrolled infections, other autoimmune diseases, pregnancy or lactation were excluded. Diagnoses were established on the basis of clinical symptoms, serum thyroxine and TRAb, thyroid ultrasound, and orbital computed tomography. Ficoll-Paque density gradient centrifugation was used to isolate PBMCs from approximately 10 ml of fresh peripheral blood. Total RNA was extracted with Trizol reagent, and quality was checked on an Agilent 2100 Bioanalyzer.

This clonotype originated in a young woman with Graves' hyperthyroidism. Recombination connected TRBV12-3 or TRBV12-4 to TRBJ1-1; the D gene assignment is ambiguous. Sequenced material: blood. The nucleotides are TGTGCCAGCAGCCTCGTTAGGCGCACTGAAGCTTTCTTT. Translated, this gives CASSLVRRTEAFF.